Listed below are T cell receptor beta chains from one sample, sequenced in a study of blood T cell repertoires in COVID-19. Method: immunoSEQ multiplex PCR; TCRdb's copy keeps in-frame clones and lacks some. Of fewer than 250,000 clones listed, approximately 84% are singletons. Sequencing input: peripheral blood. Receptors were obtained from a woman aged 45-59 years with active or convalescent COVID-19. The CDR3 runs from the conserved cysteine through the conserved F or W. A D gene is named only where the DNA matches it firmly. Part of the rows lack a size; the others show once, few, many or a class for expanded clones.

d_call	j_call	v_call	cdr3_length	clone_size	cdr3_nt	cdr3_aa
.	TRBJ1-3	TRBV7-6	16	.	TGTGCCAGCAGCCCCGGGGGGCCCGACTCTGGAAACACCATATATTTT	CASSPGGPDSGNTIYF
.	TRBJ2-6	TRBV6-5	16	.	TGTGCCAGCAGTTGGACACCTTTCTCTGGGGCCAACGTCCTGACTTTC	CASSWTPFSGANVLTF
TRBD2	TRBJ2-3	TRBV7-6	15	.	TGTGCCAGCAGCTTAGACCGACTAGCGACAGATACGCAGTATTTT	CASSLDRLATDTQYF
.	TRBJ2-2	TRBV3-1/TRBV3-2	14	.	TGTGCCAGCAGCCCCTACCTAGCCCCCGGGGAGCTGTTTTTT	CASSPYLAPGELFF
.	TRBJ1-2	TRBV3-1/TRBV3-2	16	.	TGTGCCAGCAGCCAAGATCCGGGAGGGGTCAGCTATGGCTACACCTTC	CASSQDPGGVSYGYTF
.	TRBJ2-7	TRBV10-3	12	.	TGTGCCATTAGACAGAGCTCCTACGAGCAGTACTTC	CAIRQSSYEQYF
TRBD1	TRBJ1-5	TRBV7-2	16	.	TGTGCCAGCAGTTACGGACAGGGGGTAGTAGTTCAGCCCCAGCATTTT	CASSYGQGVVVQPQHF
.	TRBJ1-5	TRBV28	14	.	TGTGCCAGCAGTTTAGGTGGGGCTTCGAAGCCCCAGCATTTT	CASSLGGASKPQHF
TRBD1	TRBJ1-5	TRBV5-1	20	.	TGCGCCAGCAGCTGGACTACGCGGGACAGGAGACATCGAGGGGATCAGCCCCAGCATTTT	CASSWTTRDRRHRGDQPQHF
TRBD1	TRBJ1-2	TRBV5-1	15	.	TGCGCCAGCAGCGGCGGACAGGGGGCCTTCTATGGCTACACCTTC	CASSGGQGAFYGYTF
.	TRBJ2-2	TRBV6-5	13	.	TGTGCCAGCAGTCGCGGGCTTACCGGGGAGCTGTTTTTT	CASSRGLTGELFF
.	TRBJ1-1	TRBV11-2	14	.	TGTGCCAGCAGCCCCCGCAGGGCGAACACTGAAGCTTTCTTT	CASSPRRANTEAFF
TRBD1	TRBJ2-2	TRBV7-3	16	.	TGTGCCAGCAGCCCCTCCGGGACAGCGAACACCGGGGAGCTGTTTTTT	CASSPSGTANTGELFF
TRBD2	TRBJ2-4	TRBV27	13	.	TGTGCCAGCAGTCCGGGACTAGGAGACATTCAGTACTTC	CASSPGLGDIQYF
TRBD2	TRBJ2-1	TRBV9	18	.	TGTGCCAGCAGCCCCAACCTCGGGACTAGCGGGAGTGTAGATGAGCAGTTCTTC	CASSPNLGTSGSVDEQFF
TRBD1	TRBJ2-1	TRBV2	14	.	TGTGCCAGCGCGCGAGGGACAGGTAACAATGAGCAGTTCTTC	CASARGTGNNEQFF
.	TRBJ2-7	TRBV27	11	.	TGTGCCACCGCCGACAGGTACGAGCAGTACTTC	CATADRYEQYF
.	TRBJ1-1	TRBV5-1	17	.	TGCGCCAGCAGCAACCTAAAGGGGGGGATTATGAACACTGAAGCTTTCTTT	CASSNLKGGIMNTEAFF
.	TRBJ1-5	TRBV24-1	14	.	TGTGCCACCAGTGGATACATTAGCAATCAGCCCCAGCATTTT	CATSGYISNQPQHF
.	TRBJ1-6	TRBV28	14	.	TGTGCCAGCAGTTTTGTTGAGGGCAATTCACCCCTCCACTTT	CASSFVEGNSPLHF
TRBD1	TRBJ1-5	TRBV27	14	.	TGTGCCAGCAGTTGGACAGGCAGCAATCAGCCCCAGCATTTT	CASSWTGSNQPQHF
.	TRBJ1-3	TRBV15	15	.	TGTGCCACCAGCGGTTCCAGGGCCTCTGGAAACACCATATATTTT	CATSGSRASGNTIYF
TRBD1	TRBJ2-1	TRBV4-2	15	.	TGTGCCAGCAGCCAAGAGGGGGCAGGGGGTAACGAGCAGTTCTTC	CASSQEGAGGNEQFF
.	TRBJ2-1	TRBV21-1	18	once	TGTGCCAGCATCAAGACGCGAAAGGGACTAGCGAGCTACAATGAGCAGTTCTTC	CASIKTRKGLASYNEQFF
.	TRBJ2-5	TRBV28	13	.	TGTGCCAGCAGAGAGTCCGGGGAAGAGACCCAGTACTTC	CASRESGEETQYF
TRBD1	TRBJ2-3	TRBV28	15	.	TGTGCCAGCAGTTCGGGACAGCTTAGCACAGATACGCAGTATTTT	CASSSGQLSTDTQYF
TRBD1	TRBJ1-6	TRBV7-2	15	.	TGTGCCAGCAGCTCAGAGACAGGGGAGGGTTCACCCCTCCACTTT	CASSSETGEGSPLHF
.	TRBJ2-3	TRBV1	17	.	TGCACCAGCAGCCAAGATAAGGCGGGGAATAGCACAGATACGCAGTATTTT	CTSSQDKAGNSTDTQYF
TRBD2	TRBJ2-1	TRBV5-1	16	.	TGCGCCAGCAGCACCGGACTAGCGGGAGCCTACAATGAGCAGTTCTTC	CASSTGLAGAYNEQFF
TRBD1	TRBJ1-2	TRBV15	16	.	TGTGCCACCAGCGGTTACCTTACAGGGGAAGGAAAGGGCTACACCTTC	CATSGYLTGEGKGYTF
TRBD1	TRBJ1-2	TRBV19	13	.	TGTGCCAGTAGTACTGGACAGGGCTGGGGCTACACCTTC	CASSTGQGWGYTF
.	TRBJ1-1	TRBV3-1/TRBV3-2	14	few	TGTGCCAGCAGCCAAGTCGGGGGGCTGGGGGAAGCTTTCTTT	CASSQVGGLGEAFF
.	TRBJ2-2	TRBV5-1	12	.	TGCGCCAGCAGCTTGGACTCCGGGGAGCTGTTTTTT	CASSLDSGELFF
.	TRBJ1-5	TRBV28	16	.	TGTGCCAGCAGTTCAATCCTAGGCGGTAGCAATCAGCCCCAGCATTTT	CASSSILGGSNQPQHF
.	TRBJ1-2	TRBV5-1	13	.	TGCGCCAGCAGCTTGGAGGGGTCCTATGGCTACACCTTC	CASSLEGSYGYTF
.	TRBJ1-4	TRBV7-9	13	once	TGTGCCAGCAGCTTAGCGGGAGCTAAAAAACTGTTTTTT	CASSLAGAKKLFF